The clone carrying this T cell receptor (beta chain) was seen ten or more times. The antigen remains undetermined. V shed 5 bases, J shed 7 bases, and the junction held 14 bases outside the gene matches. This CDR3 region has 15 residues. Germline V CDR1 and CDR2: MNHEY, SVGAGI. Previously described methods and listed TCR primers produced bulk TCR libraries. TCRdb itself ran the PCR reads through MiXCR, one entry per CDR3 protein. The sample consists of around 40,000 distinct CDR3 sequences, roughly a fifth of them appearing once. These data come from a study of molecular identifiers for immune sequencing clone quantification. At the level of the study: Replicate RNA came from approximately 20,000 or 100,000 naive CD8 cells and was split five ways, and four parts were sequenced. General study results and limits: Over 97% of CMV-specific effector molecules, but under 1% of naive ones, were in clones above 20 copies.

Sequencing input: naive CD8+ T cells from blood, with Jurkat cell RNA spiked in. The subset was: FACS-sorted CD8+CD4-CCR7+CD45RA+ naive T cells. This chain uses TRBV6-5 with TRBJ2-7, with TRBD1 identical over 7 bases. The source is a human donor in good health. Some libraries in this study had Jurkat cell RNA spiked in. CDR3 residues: CASSGTAHLLGEQYF. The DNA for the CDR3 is TGTGCCAGCAGTGGGACAGCCCATCTGTTGGGAGAGCAGTACTTC.